These 27 T cell receptor beta chains were sequenced from one sample in a study of shared clonotypes between healthy human individuals. The protocol was immunoSEQ multiplex PCR, while the TCRdb copy is restricted to in-frame clones and leaves out a portion. This table holds more than 2 million clones, around 95% found once. The source material was naive CD4+ T cells sorted from blood. Noted subset: CD45RA+ positively selected. These receptors were taken from a man younger than 35 in good health.

Notes on this clone: Additional DNA sequences in this sample encode the identical CDR3. The V and J genes are TRBV5-1 and TRBJ2-5, with a possible D match to TRBD2 (6 bases). This CDR3 has 15 residues. Trimming took 2 bases from V and 1 from J, leaving 12 bases between them. Per the germline V gene, CDR1 is SGHRS and CDR2 is YFSETQ. CDR3: CASSLAGRGQETQYF. In DNA form, the CDR3 reads TGCGCCAGCAGCTTAGCGGGTAGGGGCCAAGAGACCCAGTACTTC.

The genes are TRBV19 and TRBJ1-1, with D possibly matching TRBD1 (6 bases). Trimming shortened V by 7 bases and J by 1 base, and 19 bases separated the two germline ends. The CDR3 consists of 16 residues. CDR1 and CDR2 from the germline V gene are LNHDA and SQIVND (reference sequence). CDR3 coding DNA: TGTGCCAGTACCCCTCGGGGGGGCAGGGCGAACACTGAAGCTTTCTTT. Encoded protein: CASTPRGGRANTEAFF.

This chain connects TRBV6-1 to TRBJ1-2; D may be TRBD1 (6 bases). The germline V and J ends were trimmed by 2 bases and 0 bases, with 10 bases remaining between them. The CDR3 is made up of 15 amino acids. Germline V gene data show CDR1 as MNHNS and CDR2 as SASEGT. The CDR3 is CASSELDSPNYGYTF. The DNA of the CDR3 is TGTGCCAGCAGTGAACTGGACAGTCCTAACTATGGCTACACCTTC.

This clone has only one observation. The genes are TRBV30 and TRBJ2-7, with 8 bases aligning to TRBD1. V trimming: 2 bases; J trimming: 7 bases; junction bases outside the gene matches: 4. The CDR3 has 12 amino acids. The germline gives CDR1 GTSNPN, CDR2 SVGIG (reference sequence). In DNA, the CDR3 is TGTGCCTGGAGTCGACAGGGGTGGGAGCAGTACTTC. Translating it yields CAWSRQGWEQYF.

The V and J genes are TRBV28 and TRBJ1-3; the D is unclear. Trimming pared 4 bases from V and 4 bases from J, leaving 11 bases between. Germline V lookup: CDR1 MDHEN, CDR2 SYDVKM. The CDR3 has 14 residues. As DNA, the CDR3 is TGTGCCAGCAGTTATACCGGCCTAGGAAACACCATATATTTT. As protein: CASSYTGLGNTIYF.

The chain combines TRBV28 with TRBJ1-6, with D unresolved. Germline CDR1 and CDR2: MDHEN and SYDVKM. The CDR3 runs to 18 residues. V was shortened by 2 bases and J by 11 bases, with 25 bases between the two germline ends. This CDR3 reads CASSLTPPFRSREAPLHF. CDR3 nucleotide sequence: TGTGCCAGCAGTTTAACACCTCCATTTAGAAGCAGAGAGGCACCCCTCCACTTT.

The CDR3 sequence is CASSLGRAIYEQYF. CDR3 nucleotides: TGTGCCAGCAGTTTGGGCAGAGCTATCTACGAGCAGTACTTC. The chain carries TRBV28 and TRBJ2-7; D gene ambiguous. V was trimmed by 3 bases and J by 3 bases, leaving 12 bases between them. Germline V lookup: CDR1 MDHEN, CDR2 SYDVKM. The CDR3 is 14 residues long. The whole variable domain, filled in from reference TRBV28 and TRBJ2-7, reads DVKVTQSSRYLVKRTGEKVFLECVQDMDHENMFWYRQDPGLGLRLIYFSYDVKMKEKGDIPEGYSVSREKKERFSLILESASTNQTSMYLCASSLGRAIYEQYFGPGTRLTVT.

The gene calls are TRBV6-5 and TRBJ1-1; 9 nucleotides match TRBD1. The CDR3 is 13 amino acids. CDR1 and CDR2 from the germline V gene are MNHEY and SVGAGI. The V and J ends lost 6 bases and 6 bases, in that order; junction bases with no gene match: 5. The CDR3 DNA sequence: TGTGCCAGCAGGTGGACAGGGGTGTCTGAAGCTTTCTTT. This translates into CASRWTGVSEAFF.

The chain couples TRBV7-2 to TRBJ1-1, with 9 bases lining up with TRBD1. The CDR3 is made up of 13 amino acids. The V and J ends lost 4 bases and 4 bases, in that order; junction bases with no gene match: 1. Germline V lookup: CDR1 SGHTA, CDR2 FQGNSA. The CDR3 DNA is TGTGCCAGCAGCTCGGGACAGGGCACTGAAGCTTTCTTT. Amino acid sequence: CASSSGQGTEAFF.

A word on this clone: Other DNA sequences within the sample encode an identical CDR3. This chain uses TRBV27 with TRBJ1-3; D gene unclear. The germline V gene has CDR1 MNHEY and CDR2 SMNVEV (reference sequence). There are 13 residues in the CDR3. The V end was cut by 0 bases, the J end by 4 bases, with 4 bases between. The CDR3 loop reads CASSLSAGNTIYF. DNA of the CDR3: TGTGCCAGCAGTTTATCGGCAGGAAACACCATATATTTT.

About this clone: In the same sample, other DNA sequences code for this CDR3. The genes are TRBV6-5 and TRBJ2-7, with D hard to call. Trimming shortened V by 4 bases and J by 6 bases, and 7 bases separated the two germline ends. The CDR3 has 11 residues. Germline loops: CDR1 MNHEY, CDR2 SVGAGI. The CDR3 region is CASSSPGEQYF. The CDR3 DNA is TGTGCCAGCAGTTCCCCCGGCGAGCAGTACTTC.

This clone was detected only once. The chain has TRBV6-5 and TRBJ1-3; tentatively, D is TRBD1 (5 bases). The V end was cut by 6 bases, the J end by 0 bases, with 9 bases between. The length of the CDR3 is 14 residues. Germline V gene data show CDR1 as MNHEY and CDR2 as SVGAGI. This CDR3 is CASSRQLSGNTIYF. The CDR3 DNA reads TGTGCCAGCAGCAGACAGCTCTCTGGAAACACCATATATTTT.

Turning to this clone: Other DNA sequences in the same sample also yield this CDR3. The V call is TRBV11-2, the J call TRBJ2-4; D not certain. CDR1 is SGHAT, CDR2 FQNNGV, per germline. Trimming took 3 bases from V and 7 from J, leaving 10 bases between them. The CDR3 has 13 amino acids. CDR3 region: CASSLGQGNIQYF. The CDR3 nucleotides are TGTGCCAGCAGCTTGGGCCAAGGCAACATTCAGTACTTC.

The chain carries TRBV30 and TRBJ2-7, with 9 bases aligning to TRBD2. The germline V gene has CDR1 GTSNPN and CDR2 SVGIG (reference sequence). V lost 5 bases to trimming and J lost 3 bases; unmatched junction nucleotides: 5. The CDR3 loop spans 13 amino acids. The CDR3 nucleotides are TGTGCCTGGGAGCGGGGGGAGAGCTACGAGCAGTACTTC. This sequence encodes CAWERGESYEQYF.

V gene TRBV18 combines with J gene TRBJ1-4; the match to TRBD1 covers 8 bases. In germline, CDR1 is KGHSH, CDR2 LQKENI. The V and J ends lost 3 bases and 8 bases, in that order; junction bases with no gene match: 14. The CDR3 loop spans 17 amino acids. The CDR3 protein is CASSPLLDRAGVEKLFF. DNA of the CDR3: TGTGCCAGCTCACCCTTACTGGACAGGGCGGGTGTCGAAAAACTGTTTTTT.

The chain links TRBV7-2 to TRBJ2-7; 10 positions match TRBD2. The CDR3 extends over 17 amino acids. J lost 7 bases, V lost 1 base, and 13 bases had no gene match. CDR1 is SGHTA and CDR2 is FQGNSA in the germline V gene. CDR3 nucleotide sequence: TGTGCCAGCAGCTTAGACTTTGAGAGCGGGAGGGCCCGGGAGCAGTACTTC. Its protein is CASSLDFESGRAREQYF.

J is TRBJ2-7 and V is TRBV6-1; 9 nucleotides agree with TRBD1. The CDR3 is 15 amino acids. Germline-derived CDR1 and CDR2 are MNHNS and SASEGT. V dropped 6 bases and J dropped 2; count of bases not matched to a gene: 8. CDR3 coding DNA: TGTGCCAGCAGCCGCCTGGGACAGGGACCCTACGAGCAGTACTTC. It translates to CASSRLGQGPYEQYF.

The chain recombines TRBV25-1 with TRBJ2-1; 11 bases are shared with TRBD2. Germline CDR1 MGHDK, CDR2 SYGVNS. This CDR3 region has 18 residues. V shed 1 base and J 4 bases; nucleotides not matched to a gene: 9. As DNA, the CDR3 is TGTGCCAGCAGTGAATCTACATTAGGGACTAGCGGTTACAATGAGCAGTTCTTC. It translates to CASSESTLGTSGYNEQFF.

This chain links TRBV28 with TRBJ2-7, with a weak D call TRBD1 (7 bases). This CDR3 has 15 residues. The germline CDR1 and CDR2 sequences are MDHEN and SYDVKM. Trimming left V 2 bases short and J 2 bases short, with 13 bases between. DNA of the CDR3: TGTGCCAGCAGTTTAGGGGGGACAGCTACCTACGAGCAGTACTTC. It encodes CASSLGGTATYEQYF.

This clone was recorded once. The chain combines TRBV11-2 with TRBJ1-4; TRBD1 aligns across 7 bases. CDR1 is SGHAT and CDR2 is FQNNGV in the germline V gene. The CDR3 runs to 17 residues. The ends lost 0 bases at V and 0 bases at J; junction bases unmatched: 4. For the CDR3, the DNA is TGTGCCAGCAGCTTAGAGGGCAGGGGGGCAACTAATGAAAAACTGTTTTTT. Its protein is CASSLEGRGATNEKLFF.

The chain has TRBV6-1 and TRBJ1-6, with 12 bases lining up with TRBD1. The CDR3 sequence is 16 residues long. Germline V gives CDR1 MNHNS, CDR2 SASEGT. Losses at the gene ends were 4 bases for V and 10 bases for J; bases not matched to a gene: 8. The CDR3 sequence is CASSARDRGLGSPLHF. CDR3 nucleotides: TGTGCCAGCAGTGCGCGGGACAGGGGGCTCGGATCACCCCTCCACTTT.

The chain recombines TRBV12-2 with TRBJ2-7; the listed D gene, TRBD1, was not tested against the DNA. TRBV12-2 is deemed a pseudogene. This CDR3 is built from 19 residues. CDR3 loop: CASRLELYRGPLSLDEQYF. Written as DNA, the CDR3 is TGTGCAAGTCGCTTAGAATTATACAGGGGACCCCTCTCCCTCGACGAGCAGTACTTC.

Notes on this clone: Different DNA sequences within this sample yield the same CDR3. This chain uses TRBV10-3 with TRBJ2-5; D is undetermined. V lost 6 bases and J lost 1, with 3 bases in between. CDR1 is ENHRY and CDR2 is SYGVKD in the germline V gene. There are 11 residues in the CDR3. CDR3: CAIRGQETQYF. In nucleotides, the CDR3 is TGTGCCATCAGGGGCCAAGAGACCCAGTACTTC.

This chain joins TRBV18 and TRBJ2-6, with D unresolved. The CDR3 has 14 amino acids. CDR1 and CDR2 from the germline V gene are KGHSH and LQKENI. With 6 bases removed from V and 6 bases from J, the gap between germline ends came to 12 bases. Here the CDR3 DNA reads TGTGCCAGCTCCGCGGACCGATCGGCCAACGTCCTGACTTTC. Residues: CASSADRSANVLTF.

The chain has TRBV2 and TRBJ2-1; 15 bases match TRBD2. The trim removed 6 bases at V and 9 bases at J, leaving 9 bases unmatched. Germline lookup yields CDR1 SNHLY and CDR2 FYNNEI. The CDR3 covers 16 residues. Here the CDR3 reads CASRGLAGGFGSEQFF. The CDR3 DNA follows: TGTGCCAGCAGAGGACTAGCGGGAGGGTTCGGTTCTGAGCAGTTCTTC.

The rearrangement uses TRBV15 and TRBJ1-1; tentative D call: TRBD1 (5 bases). Germline CDR1 and CDR2: LNHNV and YYDKDF (reference sequence). This CDR3 has 14 residues. The ends were cut back, 11 bases at V and 4 bases at J, with 20 bases in the middle. The CDR3 sequence is CASASQEVGTEAFF. The CDR3 DNA reads as TGTGCCTCAGCGTCACAGGAAGTAGGCACTGAAGCTTTCTTT. The full variable domain, in which reference TRBV15 and TRBJ1-1 provide the parts outside the CDR3, is DAMVIQNPRYQVTQFGKPVTLSCSQTLNHNVMYWYQQKSSQAPKLLFHYYDKDFNNEADTPDNFQSRRPNTSFCFLDIRSPGLGDTAMYLCASASQEVGTEAFFGQGTRLTVV.

The J gene is TRBJ2-2, the V gene TRBV18; D unresolved. Germline V gives CDR1 KGHSH, CDR2 LQKENI. Trimming stripped 0 bases from V and 3 bases from J, with 2 bases between. The CDR3 is 13 amino acids. CDR3 in DNA: TGTGCCAGCTCACCACCCCACACCGGGGAGCTGTTTTTT. It is translated as CASSPPHTGELFF.